This T cell receptor (beta chain) was identified in a study of T cell changes during pregnancy in multiple sclerosis. The repertoire was sequenced with immunoSEQ multiplex PCR; TCRdb's copy has only in-frame clones and lacks some. Among approximately 70,000 clones listed, just over 90% were seen once. The length of the CDR3 is 13 residues. Germline V gives CDR1 MNHNS, CDR2 SASEGT. The V segment lost 6 bases and the J segment 3 bases; nucleotides outside the gene matches: 5. The material sequenced was peripheral blood, taken after pregnancy. This clonotype originated in a female donor with multiple sclerosis, enrolled in a pregnancy study. The chain has TRBV6-1 and TRBJ2-7; TRBD2 matches at 7 bases. The CDR3 DNA reads as TGTGCCAGCAGCCGACTAGCAAACTACGAGCAGTACTTC. It codes for CASSRLANYEQYF.